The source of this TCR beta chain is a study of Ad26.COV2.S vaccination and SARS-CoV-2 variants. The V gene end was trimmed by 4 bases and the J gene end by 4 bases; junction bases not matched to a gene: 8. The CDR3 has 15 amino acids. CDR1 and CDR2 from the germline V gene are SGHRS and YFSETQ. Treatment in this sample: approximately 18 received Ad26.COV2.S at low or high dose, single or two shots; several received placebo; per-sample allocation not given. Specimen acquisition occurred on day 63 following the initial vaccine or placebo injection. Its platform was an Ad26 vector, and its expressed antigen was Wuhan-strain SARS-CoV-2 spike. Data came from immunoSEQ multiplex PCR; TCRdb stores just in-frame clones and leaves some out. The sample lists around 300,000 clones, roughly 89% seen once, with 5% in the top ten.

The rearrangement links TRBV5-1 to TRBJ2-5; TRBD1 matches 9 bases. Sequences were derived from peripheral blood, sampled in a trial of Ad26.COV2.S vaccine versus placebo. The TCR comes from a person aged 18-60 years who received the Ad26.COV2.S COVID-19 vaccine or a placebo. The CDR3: CASSPGQGHGETQYF. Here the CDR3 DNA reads TGCGCCAGCAGCCCGGGACAGGGACATGGAGAGACCCAGTACTTC.